The 18 T cell receptor beta chains listed next were all sequenced from one sample in a study of technical replicates of blood from a handful of donors. Measured with immunoSEQ multiplex PCR; TCRdb has only the in-frame clones, and not every one. The table includes tens of thousands of clones, 95% to 97% detected once. Sequencing was done on a sample of T cells isolated from PBMCs. The receptor set was obtained from a human donor in good health.

The chain recombines TRBV5-4 with TRBJ1-1, with TRBD1 identical over 7 bases. The CDR3 has 11 residues. The germline CDR1 and CDR2 sequences are SGHNT and YYREEE (reference sequence). The trim removed 3 bases at V and 10 bases at J, leaving 3 bases unmatched. CDR3 in DNA: TGTGCCAGCAGCTCCCCAGGGGGAGCTTTCTTT. It codes for CASSSPGGAFF.

The J gene is TRBJ2-5, the V gene TRBV13; 7 nucleotides align to TRBD1. There are 13 residues in the CDR3. Per germline, CDR1 PRHDT and CDR2 FYEKMQ (reference sequence). The V gene end was trimmed by 5 bases and the J gene end by 2 bases; junction bases not matched to a gene: 2. In DNA, the CDR3 is TGTGCCAGCAGCCGGGACAGACAAGAGACCCAGTACTTC. As protein: CASSRDRQETQYF.

This clone was recorded only once. The chain carries TRBV27 and TRBJ2-1, with 8 bases matching TRBD1. Trimming cost V 2 bases and J 5 bases; bases outside gene matches: 2. The CDR3 contains 14 residues. CDR1 is MNHEY and CDR2 is SMNVEV in the germline V gene (reference sequence). CDR3 coding DNA: TGTGCCAGCAGTTTAACCAGGGGGCACAATGAGCAGTTCTTC. As protein: CASSLTRGHNEQFF.

The V and J genes are TRBV10-3 and TRBJ1-2; no reliable D call. The germline V gene has CDR1 ENHRY and CDR2 SYGVKD. V dropped 1 base and J dropped 4 bases, with 22 bases sitting between them. This CDR3 region has 18 residues. CDR3 region: CAISEFSDGRRLFYGYTF. CDR3 nucleotides: TGTGCCATCAGTGAGTTTAGCGATGGACGGAGATTATTCTATGGCTACACCTTC.

Turning to this clone: Within the sample, other DNA sequences also encode this same CDR3. The J gene is TRBJ2-7, the V gene TRBV7-9; TRBD1 aligns across 9 bases. The CDR3 covers 14 residues. Germline V gene lookup returns CDR1 SEHNR and CDR2 FQNEAQ (reference sequence). The V segment lost 4 bases and the J segment 4 bases; nucleotides outside the gene matches: 5. CDR3 DNA: TGTGCCAGCAGCTCTCCGGGACAGGGATACGAGCAGTACTTC. Translation gives CASSSPGQGYEQYF.

The V gene is TRBV9, the J gene TRBJ1-1; perhaps TRBD1 as D (5 bases). The CDR3 loop spans 13 amino acids. Germline-derived CDR1 and CDR2 are SGDLS and YYNGEE. V lost 3 bases and J 5 bases, leaving 11 bases between the germline ends. The CDR3 loop reads CASSGSSGTEAFF. CDR3 coding DNA: TGTGCCAGCAGCGGGAGTTCAGGGACTGAAGCTTTCTTT.

This clone appeared a single time. The CDR3 region has the DNA TGTGCCAGCAGCCCTAGGACTAGCTCCTACTACGAGCAGTACTTC. This encodes CASSPRTSSYYEQYF. The rearrangement links TRBV5-8 to TRBJ2-7; TRBD2 aligns across 8 bases. This CDR3 region has 15 residues. Germline V gives CDR1 SGHTS, CDR2 YDEGEE. Germline trimming cut 4 bases from V and 3 bases from J; bases unmatched to any gene: 9. The full variable domain, in which reference TRBV5-8 and TRBJ2-7 provide the parts outside the CDR3, is EAGVTQSPTHLIKTRGQQATLRCSPISGHTSVYWYQQALGLGLQFLLWYDEGEERNRGNFPPRFSGRQFPNYSSELNVNALELEDSALYLCASSPRTSSYYEQYFGPGTRLTVT.

J is TRBJ2-1 and V is TRBV27, with TRBD1 as a possible D gene (6 bases). The CDR3 runs to 11 residues. Germline lookup yields CDR1 MNHEY and CDR2 SMNVEV (reference sequence). Between the trimmed V and J ends, which lost 6 bases and 8 bases, there was a span of 8 bases. In nucleotides, the CDR3 is TGTGCCAGCAGAACAGGGCATGAGCAGTTCTTC. This sequence encodes CASRTGHEQFF.

This chain connects TRBV28 to TRBJ1-4, with TRBD1 as a possible D gene (6 bases). Germline CDR1 reads MDHEN; CDR2 reads SYDVKM. This CDR3 has 12 residues. The germline V and J ends were trimmed by 6 bases and 6 bases, with 8 bases remaining between them. CDR3 protein: CASRDSYEKLFF. The CDR3 DNA reads TGTGCCAGCAGGGACAGTTATGAAAAACTGTTTTTT.

V is TRBV28 and J is TRBJ2-3, with 7 bases fitting TRBD1. The CDR3 consists of 16 residues. The J segment lost 4 bases and the V segment lost 1 base, leaving 8 bases of the junction unmatched. Germline CDR1 MDHEN, CDR2 SYDVKM. The CDR3 DNA reads TGTGCCAGCAGTTTATCCCCCTGGACAGGCCCAGATACGCAGTATTTT. It is translated as CASSLSPWTGPDTQYF.

The chain couples TRBV18 to TRBJ2-2, with D maybe TRBD1 (5 bases). The CDR3 runs to 14 residues. Germline V gives CDR1 KGHSH, CDR2 LQKENI. Trimming shortened V by 2 bases and J by 5 bases, and 9 bases separated the two germline ends. CDR3 nucleotide sequence: TGTGCCAGCTCACCAGAAGGGGTTACCGGGGAGCTGTTTTTT. As protein: CASSPEGVTGELFF.

This sequence joins TRBV30 and TRBJ2-2; TRBD1 matches 7 bases. The CDR3 runs to 15 residues. V lost 4 bases and J lost 2; bases outside the gene matches: 7. Germline assignment: CDR1 GTSNPN and CDR2 SVGIG (reference sequence). The CDR3 spells CAWTKDRSNTGELFF. The CDR3 DNA reads TGTGCCTGGACTAAGGACAGGAGTAACACCGGGGAGCTGTTTTTT.

The chain combines TRBV6-5 with TRBJ1-2; 8 bases fit TRBD1. This CDR3 spans 15 amino acids. Unmatched junction bases numbered 9, after V lost 5 bases and J lost 4 bases. CDR1 is MNHEY, CDR2 SVGAGI, per germline. CDR3 protein: CASSPPGGVTYGYTF. The CDR3 DNA reads as TGTGCCAGCAGTCCCCCAGGGGGCGTCACCTATGGCTACACCTTC.

The V call is TRBV27, the J call TRBJ2-7; D is possibly TRBD1 (6 bases). CDR3 size: 14 residues. V shed 6 bases and J shed 5 bases, with 17 bases lying between them. Germline CDR1 is MNHEY and CDR2 is SMNVEV (reference sequence). The CDR3, as DNA: TGTGCCAGCAGCAAACAGGGATTGGTACACGAGCAGTACTTC. Amino acids: CASSKQGLVHEQYF.

The chain's CDR3 is CASSLSSDTEAFF. The CDR3 DNA reads TGCGCCAGCAGCTTGTCCAGCGACACTGAAGCTTTCTTT. The chain uses TRBV5-1 and TRBJ1-1; D not certain. Looked up from germline, CDR1 is SGHRS and CDR2 is YFSETQ. This CDR3 has 13 residues. V was trimmed by 1 base and J by 3 bases, leaving 7 bases between them.

The V and J genes are TRBV19 and TRBJ1-1, with D hard to call. The V gene lost 5 bases and the J gene lost 1 base, with 11 bases spanning the gap. The germline gives CDR1 LNHDA, CDR2 SQIVND (reference sequence). The CDR3 covers 14 residues. The CDR3 sequence is CASSPSRGNTEAFF. CDR3 DNA: TGTGCCAGTAGTCCAAGTCGGGGGAACACTGAAGCTTTCTTT.

The chain employs TRBV6-6 and TRBJ2-3; D may be TRBD2 (5 bases). Germline CDR1 and CDR2: MNHNY and SVGAGI (reference sequence). The V gene lost 5 bases and the J gene lost 3 bases, with 15 bases spanning the gap. The CDR3 runs 15 residues. CDR3 DNA: TGTGCCAGCAGTCCCGTTAGCCGGGGTACAGATACGCAGTATTTT. Encoded protein: CASSPVSRGTDTQYF.

The J gene is TRBJ1-2, the V gene TRBV27, with D uncertain. Per the germline V gene, CDR1 is MNHEY and CDR2 is SMNVEV (reference sequence). Trimming stripped 5 bases from V and 8 bases from J, with 21 bases between. This CDR3 is 15 amino acids long. The DNA of the CDR3 is TGTGCCAGCAGTGTGTTCTTCGGGGTAGCGGAAGGCTACACCTTC. As protein: CASSVFFGVAEGYTF.